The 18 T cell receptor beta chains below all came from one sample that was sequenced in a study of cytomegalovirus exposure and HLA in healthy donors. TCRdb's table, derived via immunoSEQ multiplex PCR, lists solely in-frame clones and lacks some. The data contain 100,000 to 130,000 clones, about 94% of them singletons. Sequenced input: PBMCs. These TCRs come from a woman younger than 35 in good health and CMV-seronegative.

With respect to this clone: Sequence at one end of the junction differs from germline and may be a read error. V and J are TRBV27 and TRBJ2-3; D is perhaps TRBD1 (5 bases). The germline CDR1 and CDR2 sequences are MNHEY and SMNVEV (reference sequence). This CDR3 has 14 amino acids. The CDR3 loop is CASSLLDSIDTQYF. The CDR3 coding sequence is TGTGCCAGCAGTTTACTTGACAGCATAGATACGCAGTATTTT.

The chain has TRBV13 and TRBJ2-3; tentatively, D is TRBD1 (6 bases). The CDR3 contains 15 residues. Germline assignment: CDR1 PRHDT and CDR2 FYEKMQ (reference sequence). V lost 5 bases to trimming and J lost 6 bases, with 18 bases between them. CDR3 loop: CASSPPGQLVDTQYF. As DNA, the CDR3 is TGTGCCAGCAGCCCCCCGGGACAATTAGTGGATACGCAGTATTTT.

The CDR3 spells CASSLVDRGLGGYTF. DNA of the CDR3: TGTGCCAGCAGCTTGGTGGACAGGGGGCTCGGCGGCTACACCTTC. The chain has TRBV5-5 and TRBJ1-2; 11 nucleotides agree with TRBD1. Germline V CDR1 and CDR2: SGHKS, YYEKEE (reference sequence). Germline trimming cut 0 bases from V and 8 bases from J; bases unmatched to any gene: 6. This CDR3 comprises 15 residues.

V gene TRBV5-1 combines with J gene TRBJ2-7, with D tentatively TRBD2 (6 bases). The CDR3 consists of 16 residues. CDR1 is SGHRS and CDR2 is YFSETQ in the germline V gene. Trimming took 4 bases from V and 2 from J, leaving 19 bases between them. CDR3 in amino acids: CASSAAGGVPAYEQYF. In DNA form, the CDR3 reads TGCGCCAGCAGCGCCGCCGGAGGGGTTCCCGCCTACGAGCAGTACTTC.

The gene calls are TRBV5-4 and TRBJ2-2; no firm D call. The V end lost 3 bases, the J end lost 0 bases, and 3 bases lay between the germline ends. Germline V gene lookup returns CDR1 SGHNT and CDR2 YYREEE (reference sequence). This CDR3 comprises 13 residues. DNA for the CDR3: TGTGCCAGCAGCTCAACGAACACCGGGGAGCTGTTTTTT. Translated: CASSSTNTGELFF.

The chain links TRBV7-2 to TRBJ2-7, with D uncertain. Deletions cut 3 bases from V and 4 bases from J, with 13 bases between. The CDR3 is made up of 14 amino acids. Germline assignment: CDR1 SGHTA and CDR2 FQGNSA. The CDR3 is CASSLQAVQYEQYF. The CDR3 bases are TGTGCCAGCAGCTTGCAGGCAGTCCAATACGAGCAGTACTTC.

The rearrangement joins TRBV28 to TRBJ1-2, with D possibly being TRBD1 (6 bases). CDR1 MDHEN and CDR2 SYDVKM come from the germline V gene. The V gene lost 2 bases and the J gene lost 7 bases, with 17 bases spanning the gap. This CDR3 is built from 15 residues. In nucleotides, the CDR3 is TGTGCCAGCAGTTTAAGGGGGGGCCCCGCGATTGGCTACACCTTC. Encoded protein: CASSLRGGPAIGYTF.

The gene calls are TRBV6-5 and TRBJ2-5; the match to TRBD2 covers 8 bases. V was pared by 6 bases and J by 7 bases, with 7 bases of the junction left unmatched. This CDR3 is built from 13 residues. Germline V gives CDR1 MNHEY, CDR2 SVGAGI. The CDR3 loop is CASSISGDGTQYF. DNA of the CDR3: TGTGCCAGCAGCATTAGCGGGGATGGGACCCAGTACTTC.

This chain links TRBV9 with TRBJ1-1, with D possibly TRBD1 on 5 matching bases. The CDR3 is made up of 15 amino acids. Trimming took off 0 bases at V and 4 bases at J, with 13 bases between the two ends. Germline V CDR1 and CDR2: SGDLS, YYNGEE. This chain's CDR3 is CASSVGGLPSTEAFF. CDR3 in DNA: TGTGCCAGCAGCGTAGGGGGACTTCCTAGCACTGAAGCTTTCTTT.

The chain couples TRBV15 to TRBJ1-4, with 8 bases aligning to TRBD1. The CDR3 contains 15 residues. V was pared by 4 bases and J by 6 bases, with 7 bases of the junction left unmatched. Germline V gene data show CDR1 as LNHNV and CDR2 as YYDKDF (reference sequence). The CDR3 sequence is CATSMDRVGHEKLFF. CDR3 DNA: TGTGCCACCAGCATGGACAGGGTGGGTCATGAAAAACTGTTTTTT.

The CDR3 sequence is CASSLVAQNTGELFF. CDR3 bases: TGCGCCAGCAGCTTGGTAGCGCAGAACACCGGGGAGCTGTTTTTT. The chain couples TRBV5-1 to TRBJ2-2, with D possibly TRBD2 on 5 matching bases. The V and J ends lost 0 bases and 1 base respectively, with 7 bases between them. Per the germline V gene, CDR1 is SGHRS and CDR2 is YFSETQ. The CDR3 is made up of 15 amino acids.

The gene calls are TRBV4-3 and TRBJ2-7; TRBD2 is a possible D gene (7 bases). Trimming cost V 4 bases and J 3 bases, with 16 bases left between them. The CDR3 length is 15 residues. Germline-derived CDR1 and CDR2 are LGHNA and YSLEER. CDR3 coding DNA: TGCGCCAGCAGCCGATACAGGGAGCGGGGCTACGAGCAGTACTTC. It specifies CASSRYRERGYEQYF.

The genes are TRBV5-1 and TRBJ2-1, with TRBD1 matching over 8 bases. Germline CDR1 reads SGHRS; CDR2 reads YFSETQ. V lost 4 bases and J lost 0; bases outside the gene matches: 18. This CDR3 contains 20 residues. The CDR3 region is CASSQQGGTGSPFSYNEQFF. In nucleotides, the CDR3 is TGCGCCAGCAGCCAACAAGGCGGGACAGGATCGCCATTCTCCTACAATGAGCAGTTCTTC.

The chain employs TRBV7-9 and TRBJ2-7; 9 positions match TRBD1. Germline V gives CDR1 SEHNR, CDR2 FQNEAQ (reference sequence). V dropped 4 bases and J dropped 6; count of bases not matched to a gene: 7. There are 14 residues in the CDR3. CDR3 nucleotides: TGTGCCAGCAGCTCCTACAGGGGGCTCGGCGAGCAGTACTTC. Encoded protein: CASSSYRGLGEQYF.

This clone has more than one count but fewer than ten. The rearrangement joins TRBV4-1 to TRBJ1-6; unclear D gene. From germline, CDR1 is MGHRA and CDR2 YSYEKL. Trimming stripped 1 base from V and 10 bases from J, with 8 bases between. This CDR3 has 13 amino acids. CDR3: CASSQGGYSPLHF. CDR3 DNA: TGCGCCAGCAGCCAAGGCGGGTACTCACCCCTCCACTTT.

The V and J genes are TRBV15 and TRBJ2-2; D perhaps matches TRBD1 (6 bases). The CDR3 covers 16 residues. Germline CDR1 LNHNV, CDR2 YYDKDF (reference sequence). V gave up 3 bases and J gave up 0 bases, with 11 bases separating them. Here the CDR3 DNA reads TGTGCCACCAGCAGTTGGGGGCAGCCGAACACCGGGGAGCTGTTTTTT. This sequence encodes CATSSWGQPNTGELFF.

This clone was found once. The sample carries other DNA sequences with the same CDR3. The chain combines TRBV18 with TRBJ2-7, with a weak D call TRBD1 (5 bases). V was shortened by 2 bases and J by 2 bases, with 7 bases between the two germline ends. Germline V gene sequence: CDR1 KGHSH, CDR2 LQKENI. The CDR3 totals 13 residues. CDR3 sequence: CASSPGQTYEQYF. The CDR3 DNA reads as TGTGCCAGCTCACCAGGACAAACCTACGAGCAGTACTTC.

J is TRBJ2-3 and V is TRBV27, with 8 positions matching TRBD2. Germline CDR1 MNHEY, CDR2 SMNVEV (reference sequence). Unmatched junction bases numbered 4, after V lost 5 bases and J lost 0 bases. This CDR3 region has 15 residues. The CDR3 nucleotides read TGTGCCAGCAGTCGACTAGCGTCGAGCACAGATACGCAGTATTTT. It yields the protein CASSRLASSTDTQYF.